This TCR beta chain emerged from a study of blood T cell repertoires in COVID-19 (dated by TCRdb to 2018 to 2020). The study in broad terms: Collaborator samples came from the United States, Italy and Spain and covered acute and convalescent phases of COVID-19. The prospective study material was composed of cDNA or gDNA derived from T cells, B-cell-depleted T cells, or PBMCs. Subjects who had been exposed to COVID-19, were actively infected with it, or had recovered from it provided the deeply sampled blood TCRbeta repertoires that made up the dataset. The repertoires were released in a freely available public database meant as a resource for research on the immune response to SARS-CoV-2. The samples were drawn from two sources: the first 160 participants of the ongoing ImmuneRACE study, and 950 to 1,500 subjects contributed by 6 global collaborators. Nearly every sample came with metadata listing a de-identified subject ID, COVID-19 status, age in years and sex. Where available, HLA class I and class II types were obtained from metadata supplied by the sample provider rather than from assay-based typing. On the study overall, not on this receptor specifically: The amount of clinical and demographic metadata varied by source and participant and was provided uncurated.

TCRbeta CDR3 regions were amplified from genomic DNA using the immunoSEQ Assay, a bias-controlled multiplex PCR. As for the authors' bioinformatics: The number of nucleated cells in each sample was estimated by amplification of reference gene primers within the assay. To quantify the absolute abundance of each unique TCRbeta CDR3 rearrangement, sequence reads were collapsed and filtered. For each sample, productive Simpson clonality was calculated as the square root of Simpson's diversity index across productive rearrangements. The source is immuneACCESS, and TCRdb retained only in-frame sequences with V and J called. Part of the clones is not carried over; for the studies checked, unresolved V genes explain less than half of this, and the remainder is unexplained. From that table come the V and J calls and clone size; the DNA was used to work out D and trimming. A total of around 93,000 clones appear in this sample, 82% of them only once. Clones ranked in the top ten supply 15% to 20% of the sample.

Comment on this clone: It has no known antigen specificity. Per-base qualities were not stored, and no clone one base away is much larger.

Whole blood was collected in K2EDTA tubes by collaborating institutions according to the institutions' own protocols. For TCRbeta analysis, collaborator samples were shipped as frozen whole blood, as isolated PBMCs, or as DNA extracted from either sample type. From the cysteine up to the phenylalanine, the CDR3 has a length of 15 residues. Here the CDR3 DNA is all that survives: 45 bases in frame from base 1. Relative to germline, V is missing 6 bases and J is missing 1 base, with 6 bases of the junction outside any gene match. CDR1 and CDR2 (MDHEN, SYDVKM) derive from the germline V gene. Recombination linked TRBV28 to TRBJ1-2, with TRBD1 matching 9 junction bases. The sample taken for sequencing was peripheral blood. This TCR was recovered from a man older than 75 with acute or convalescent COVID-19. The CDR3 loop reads CASSQAGQGNYGYTF. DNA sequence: TGTGCCAGCAGCCAGGCGGGACAGGGTAACTATGGCTACACCTTC.